This T cell receptor (beta chain) emerged from a study of metastatic and nonmetastatic thyroid tumors. Study overall: Peripheral blood and tumor or nodule samples from malignant and benign thyroid patients were compared. General observations from the study: Patients with malignant thyroid tumors reportedly had significantly higher TCR beta diversity than those with benign nodules, in blood and tumor.

Not a single patient had been given any form of treatment at any point before undergoing thyroid surgery. V was clipped by 0 bases and J by 6 bases, with 6 bases between them. There are 12 residues in the CDR3. Germline loops: CDR1 DFQATT, CDR2 SNEGSKA (reference sequence). This clone counts as medium-sized (0.01 to 0.1%). Its specificity is not known. In the original processing: Construction of a distant-metastasis classifier for papillary thyroid cancer relied on CDR3 differences across clinicopathological groups. Using MiXCR, TCRdb re-called clones from the PCR reads. V and J calls and clone size were set by TCRdb, not the authors. The data show around 8,000 clones, roughly 24% seen once.

The gene calls are TRBV20-1 and TRBJ1-5; no reliable D call. The clonotype comes from a female donor with papillary thyroid cancer or a benign thyroid nodule (not recorded which). Some clones in this sample may be carry-over from other donors' samples. Sequenced material: adjacent normal tissue. The CDR3 bases are TGCAGTGCTAGAGAGTCGACTCAGCCCCAGCATTTT. It yields the protein CSARESTQPQHF.